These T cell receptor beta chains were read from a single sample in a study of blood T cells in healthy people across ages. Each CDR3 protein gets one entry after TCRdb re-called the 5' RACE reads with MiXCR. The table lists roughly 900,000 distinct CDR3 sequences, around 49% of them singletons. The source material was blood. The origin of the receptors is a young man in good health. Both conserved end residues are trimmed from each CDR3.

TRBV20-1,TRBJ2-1,SARSPGTSGDEQF
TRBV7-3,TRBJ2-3,VSSRDSTDTQY
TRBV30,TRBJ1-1,AWSVGENTEAF
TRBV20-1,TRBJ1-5,SASHREDNQPQH
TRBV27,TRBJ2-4,ASNFAGDRDNLAKNIQY
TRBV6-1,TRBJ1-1,ASNREERGEAF
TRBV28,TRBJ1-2,ASRPRGEDGYT
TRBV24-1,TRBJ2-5,ATSVRGQGQETQY
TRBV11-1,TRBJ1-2,ASSFSIPGQGYCWSIYGYT
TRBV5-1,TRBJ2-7,ASSLAEEQY
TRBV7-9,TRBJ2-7,ASHQGSSYEQY
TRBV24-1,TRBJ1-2,ATSDEGVGYGYT
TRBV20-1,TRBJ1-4,SASLPGQGAVGEKLF
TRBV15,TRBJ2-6,ATGGPPGANVLT
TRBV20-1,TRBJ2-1,SARDNSGIYNEQF
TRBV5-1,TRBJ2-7,ASSYQISDLYEQY
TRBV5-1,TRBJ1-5,ASNCRARSSNQPQH
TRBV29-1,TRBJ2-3,SVDRPSTDTQY
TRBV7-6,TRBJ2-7,ASSLEAGGLGKY
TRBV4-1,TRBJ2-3,ASSRIGGGTDTQY
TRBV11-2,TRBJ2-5,ASSLGNRRETQY
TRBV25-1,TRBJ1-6,ASKPTGGKSPLH
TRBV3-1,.,ASSQGGTPGETQY
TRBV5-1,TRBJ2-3,ASSLAGQWQDTQY
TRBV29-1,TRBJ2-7,SVVTGREEQY
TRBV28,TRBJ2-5,ATVRQGSEETQY
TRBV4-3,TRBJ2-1,ASSQDTNSYEQF
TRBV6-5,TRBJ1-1,ASSYQDRMNTEAF
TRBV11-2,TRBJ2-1,ASSLDRGWVDEQF
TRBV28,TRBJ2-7,ASSHYGPPGQVFYEQY
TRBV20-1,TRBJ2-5,SATGVSEETQY
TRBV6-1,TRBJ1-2,ASKLDRTYGYT
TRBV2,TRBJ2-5,ASNKDSKSETQY